These 11 T cell receptor beta chains came from one sample sequenced in a study of blood T cell repertoires in COVID-19. Generated by immunoSEQ multiplex PCR, the TCRdb table keeps only in-frame clones and is missing some. In the table there are 55,000 to 75,000 clones, 85% to 90% of which are singletons. The specimen sequenced was peripheral blood. These receptors all come from a man in his forties or fifties with active COVID-19.

The chain is built from TRBV21-1 and TRBJ2-3; the listed D gene, TRBD2, was not tested against the DNA. TRBV21-1 is reported as a pseudogene. The CDR3 has 21 residues. The CDR3 DNA follows: TGTGCCAGCAGCAATTTGAAATTTGGGACTAGCGGGGGGGCCGGAACAGATACGCAGTATTTT. This sequence encodes CASSNLKFGTSGGAGTDTQYF.

This chain joins TRBV6-4 and TRBJ2-3, with TRBD2 matching 8 bases. V was clipped by 6 bases and J by 4 bases; unmatched bases: 9. The CDR3 contains 15 residues. CDR1 and CDR2 from the germline V gene are MRHNA and SNTAGT. The CDR3 loop is CASSPIGGGPDTQYF. CDR3 coding DNA: TGTGCCAGCAGCCCCATCGGGGGGGGACCAGATACGCAGTATTTT.

The J gene is TRBJ2-1, the V gene TRBV24-1; 10 bases are a match to TRBD1. The V segment lost 5 bases and the J segment 6 bases; nucleotides outside the gene matches: 6. Germline V lookup: CDR1 KGHDR, CDR2 SFDVKD. The CDR3 is made up of 15 amino acids. CDR3 in DNA: TGTGCCACCAGTGGGCGACAGGGGGCTATCAATGAGCAGTTCTTC. This codes for CATSGRQGAINEQFF.

This chain links TRBV12-3 or TRBV12-4 with TRBJ1-1; 10 bases line up with TRBD1. CDR3 length: 13 residues. Trimming cost V 4 bases and J 5 bases; bases outside gene matches: 1. This chain's CDR3 is CASSWTGGTEAFF. Here the CDR3 DNA reads TGTGCCAGCAGTTGGACAGGGGGGACTGAAGCTTTCTTT.

The V gene is TRBV30, the J gene TRBJ2-3; the D gene is possibly TRBD1 (5 bases). Germline values: CDR1 GTSNPN, CDR2 SVGIG (reference sequence). This CDR3 contains 12 residues. Trimming cost V 2 bases and J 11 bases, with 14 bases left between them. The CDR3 spells CAWSNSAQGQYF. CDR3 DNA: TGTGCCTGGAGTAACAGTGCCCAGGGGCAGTATTTT.

The chain combines TRBV5-1 with TRBJ2-3, with TRBD2 identical over 7 bases. This CDR3 has 15 amino acids. Germline V gene lookup returns CDR1 SGHRS and CDR2 YFSETQ. The J segment lost 6 bases and the V segment lost 0 bases, leaving 7 bases of the junction unmatched. For the CDR3, the DNA is TGCGCCAGCAGCTTGGCGCCGGGGGGTAGGGATACGCAGTATTTT. As protein: CASSLAPGGRDTQYF.

This chain joins TRBV7-2 and TRBJ2-2, with 11 bases fitting TRBD2. Germline CDR1 and CDR2: SGHTA and FQGNSA. CDR3 length: 17 residues. The ends lost 1 base at V and 1 base at J; junction bases unmatched: 2. DNA of the CDR3: TGTGCCAGCAGCTTAGGGCTAGCGGGGGGGAACACCGGGGAGCTGTTTTTT. It is translated as CASSLGLAGGNTGELFF.

The genes are TRBV4-2 and TRBJ1-4, with 8 positions matching TRBD1. After removal of 4 bases from V and 6 bases from J, the junction contained 10 bases not matched to a gene. Germline CDR1 reads LGHNA; CDR2 reads YNFKEQ. CDR3 length: 16 amino acids. This CDR3 is CASSRAPTGVDEKLFF. The CDR3 DNA sequence: TGTGCCAGCAGCCGAGCCCCGACAGGGGTGGATGAAAAACTGTTTTTT.

The chain recombines TRBV2 with TRBJ1-4; no clear D gene. The germline gives CDR1 SNHLY, CDR2 FYNNEI. V was clipped by 8 bases and J by 10 bases, with 17 bases between them. This CDR3 contains 13 residues. Here the CDR3 DNA reads TGTGCCAGCCTAGGCAGCCATCGAGGAAAACTGTTTTTT. The encoded protein is CASLGSHRGKLFF. Full variable domain (missing parts from reference TRBV2 and TRBJ1-4): EPEVTQTPSHQVTQMGQEVILRCVPISNHLYFYWYRQILGQKVEFLVSFYNNEISEKSEIFDDQFSVERPDGSNFTLKIRSTKLEDSAMYFCASLGSHRGKLFFGSGTQLSVL.

The V call is TRBV6-5, the J call TRBJ2-7; the D is unclear. V shed 8 bases and J shed 2 bases, with 16 bases lying between them. This CDR3 is 14 amino acids long. CDR1 and CDR2 from the germline V gene are MNHEY and SVGAGI. CDR3 nucleotides: TGTGCCAGCTCAGTTACGGCCAGGACCTACGAGCAGTACTTC. Residues: CASSVTARTYEQYF.

V usage is TRBV5-4 and J usage is TRBJ1-2; D not certain. Trimming left V 0 bases short and J 0 bases short, with 12 bases between. CDR3 length: 16 amino acids. CDR1 is SGHNT and CDR2 is YYREEE in the germline V gene (reference sequence). CDR3 DNA: TGTGCCAGCAGCTTGGATAGAGGTCAAGCTAACTATGGCTACACCTTC. Its protein product is CASSLDRGQANYGYTF.